This T cell receptor (beta chain) was identified during a study of T-cell reconstitution after alpha-beta-depleted transplantation in children. Study results and caveats: Several hundred expanded graft clones reportedly were the source of alpha-beta T cells about two months after transplant. Certain patients had high TCRbeta diversity at day 60, and it came from recipient T cells and thymic progenitors that survived. T-cell numbers and diversity, one year after transplant, stemmed largely from T cells that were newly produced.

The authors prepared the TCRbeta library with unique molecular identifiers. One entry per CDR3 protein results from TCRdb running MiXCR on the PCR reads. The table has some 70,000 distinct CDR3 sequences, roughly 5.2% seen once; the top ten hold 15% to 20%. This clonotype has ten or more counts. Its antigen remains unknown. CDR1 SEHNR and CDR2 FQNEAQ come from the germline V gene (reference sequence). With 2 bases clipped from V and 1 base from J, the junction kept 3 bases outside the gene matches. CDR3 length: 15 amino acids. This receptor was taken from a boy in the first two years of life who had a stem cell transplant for acute myeloid leukemia, so the T cells may come from the graft donor. This material consisted of PBMCs, mostly from graft donor cells, taken 180 days after TCRalphabeta/CD19-depleted stem cell transplant. This chain connects TRBV7-9 to TRBJ2-3; 7 bases are a match to TRBD2. For the CDR3, the DNA is TGTGCCAGCAGCTTACGGGGAGGGGGCACAGATACGCAGTATTTT. Encoded protein: CASSLRGGGTDTQYF.